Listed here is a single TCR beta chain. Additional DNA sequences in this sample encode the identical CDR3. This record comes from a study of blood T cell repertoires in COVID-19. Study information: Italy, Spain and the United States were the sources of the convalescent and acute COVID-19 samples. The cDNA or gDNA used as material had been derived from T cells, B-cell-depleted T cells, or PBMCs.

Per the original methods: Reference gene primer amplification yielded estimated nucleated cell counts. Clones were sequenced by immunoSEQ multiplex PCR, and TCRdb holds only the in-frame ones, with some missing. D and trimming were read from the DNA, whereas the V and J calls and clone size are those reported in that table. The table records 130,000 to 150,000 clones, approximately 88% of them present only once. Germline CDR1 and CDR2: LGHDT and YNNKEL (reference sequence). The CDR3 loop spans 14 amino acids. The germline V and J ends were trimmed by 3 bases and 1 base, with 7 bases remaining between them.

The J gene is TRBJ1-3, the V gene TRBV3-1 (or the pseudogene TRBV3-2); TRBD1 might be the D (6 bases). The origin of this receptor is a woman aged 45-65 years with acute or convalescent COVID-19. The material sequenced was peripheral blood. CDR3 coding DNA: TGTGCCAGCAGCCAGGACAGTTCTGGAAACACCATATATTTT. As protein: CASSQDSSGNTIYF.